This T cell receptor beta chain was retrieved from a study of control samples from healthy donors and cancer patients. Looked up from germline, CDR1 is SNHLY and CDR2 is FYNNEI. Trimming took off 5 bases at V and 7 bases at J, with 6 bases between the two ends. CDR3 size: 12 residues. Assay used: immunoSEQ multiplex PCR; TCRdb lists only in-frame clones, some missing. The table records roughly 40,000 clones, roughly 90% of them present only once. The material sequenced was blood. This chain links TRBV2 with TRBJ1-6; D unresolved. The TCR was taken from a woman in her forties or fifties in good health. CDR3 region: CASSPENSPLHF. CDR3 nucleotides: TGTGCCAGCAGTCCAGAGAATTCACCCCTCCACTTT.